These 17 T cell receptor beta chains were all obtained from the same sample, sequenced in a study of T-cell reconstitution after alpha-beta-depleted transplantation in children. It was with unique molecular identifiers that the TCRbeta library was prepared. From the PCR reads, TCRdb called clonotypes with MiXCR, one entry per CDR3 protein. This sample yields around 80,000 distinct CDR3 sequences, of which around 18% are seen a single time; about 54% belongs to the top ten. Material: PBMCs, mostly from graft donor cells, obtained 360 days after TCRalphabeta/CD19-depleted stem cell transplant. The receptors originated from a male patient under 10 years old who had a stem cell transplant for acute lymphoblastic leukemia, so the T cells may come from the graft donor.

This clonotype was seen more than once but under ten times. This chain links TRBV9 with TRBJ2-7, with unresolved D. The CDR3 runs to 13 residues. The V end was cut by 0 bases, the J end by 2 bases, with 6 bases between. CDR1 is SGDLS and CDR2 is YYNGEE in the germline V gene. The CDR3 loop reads CASSVEGPYEQYF. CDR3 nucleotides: TGTGCCAGCAGCGTAGAAGGTCCCTACGAGCAGTACTTC.

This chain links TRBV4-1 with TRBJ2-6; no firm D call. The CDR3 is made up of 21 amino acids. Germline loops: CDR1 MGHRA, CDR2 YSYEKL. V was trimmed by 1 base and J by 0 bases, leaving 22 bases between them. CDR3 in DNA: TGCGCCAGCAGCCAAGTTTTTGTCGTAGGGCGCGGCAACTCTGGGGCCAACGTCCTGACTTTC. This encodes CASSQVFVVGRGNSGANVLTF.

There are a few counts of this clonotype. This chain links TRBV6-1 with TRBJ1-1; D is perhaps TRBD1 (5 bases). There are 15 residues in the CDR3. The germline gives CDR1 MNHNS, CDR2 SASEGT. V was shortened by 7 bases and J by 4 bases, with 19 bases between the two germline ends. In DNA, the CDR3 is TGTGCCAGCAAAAAATCGACAGCGTGGGGCACTGAAGCTTTCTTT. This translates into CASKKSTAWGTEAFF.

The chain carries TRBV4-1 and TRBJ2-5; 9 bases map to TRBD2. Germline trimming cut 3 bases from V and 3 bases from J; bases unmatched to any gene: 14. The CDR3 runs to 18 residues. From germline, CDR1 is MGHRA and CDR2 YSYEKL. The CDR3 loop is CASSHRLAGRSLEETQYF. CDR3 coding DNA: TGCGCCAGCAGCCATCGTCTAGCGGGGAGATCGCTCGAAGAGACCCAGTACTTC.

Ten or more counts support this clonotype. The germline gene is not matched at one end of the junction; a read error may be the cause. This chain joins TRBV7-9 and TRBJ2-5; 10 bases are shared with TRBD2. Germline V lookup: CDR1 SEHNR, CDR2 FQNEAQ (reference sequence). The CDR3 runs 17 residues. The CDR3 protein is CASSLEGSGRSLRTQYF. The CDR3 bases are TGTGCCAGCAGTTTAGAGGGTAGCGGGAGGTCCCTACGGACCCAGTACTTC.

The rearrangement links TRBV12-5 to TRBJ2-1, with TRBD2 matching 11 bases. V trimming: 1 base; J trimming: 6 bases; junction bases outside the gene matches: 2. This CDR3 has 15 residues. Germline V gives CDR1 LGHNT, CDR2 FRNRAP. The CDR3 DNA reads TGTGCTAGTGGTTTGGGACTAGCGGGAAGCAATGAGCAGTTCTTC. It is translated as CASGLGLAGSNEQFF.

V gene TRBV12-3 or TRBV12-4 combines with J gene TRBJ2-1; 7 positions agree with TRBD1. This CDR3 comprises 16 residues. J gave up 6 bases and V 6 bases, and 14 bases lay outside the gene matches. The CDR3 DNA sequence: TGTGCCAGCAGCTTCCAACCGGGACAGTCGTTCAATGAGCAGTTCTTC. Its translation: CASSFQPGQSFNEQFF.

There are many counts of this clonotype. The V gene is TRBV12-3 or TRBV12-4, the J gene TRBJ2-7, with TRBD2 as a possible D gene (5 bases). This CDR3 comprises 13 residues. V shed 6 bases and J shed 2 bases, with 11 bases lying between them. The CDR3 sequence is CASSGLSPYEQYF. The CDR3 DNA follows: TGTGCCAGCAGCGGACTTTCCCCCTACGAGCAGTACTTC.

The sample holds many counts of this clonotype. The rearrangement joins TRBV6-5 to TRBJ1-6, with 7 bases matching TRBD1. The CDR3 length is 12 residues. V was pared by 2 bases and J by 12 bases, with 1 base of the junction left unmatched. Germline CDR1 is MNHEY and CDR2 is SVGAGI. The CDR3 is CASSYGDRPLHF. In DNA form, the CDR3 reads TGTGCCAGCAGTTACGGGGACAGACCCCTCCACTTT.

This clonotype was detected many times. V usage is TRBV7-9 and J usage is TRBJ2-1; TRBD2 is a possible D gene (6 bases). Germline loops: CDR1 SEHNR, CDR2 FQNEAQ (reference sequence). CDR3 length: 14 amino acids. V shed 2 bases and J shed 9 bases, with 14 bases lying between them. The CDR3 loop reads CASSLRTGGLEQFF. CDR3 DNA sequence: TGTGCCAGCAGCTTAAGGACCGGGGGTCTTGAGCAGTTCTTC.

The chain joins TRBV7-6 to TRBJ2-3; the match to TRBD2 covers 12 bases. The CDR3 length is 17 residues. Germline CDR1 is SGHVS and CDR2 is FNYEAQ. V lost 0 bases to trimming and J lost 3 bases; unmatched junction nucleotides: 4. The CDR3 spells CASSLAPSGRVTDTQYF. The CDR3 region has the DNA TGTGCCAGCAGCTTAGCGCCTAGCGGGAGGGTTACAGATACGCAGTATTTT.

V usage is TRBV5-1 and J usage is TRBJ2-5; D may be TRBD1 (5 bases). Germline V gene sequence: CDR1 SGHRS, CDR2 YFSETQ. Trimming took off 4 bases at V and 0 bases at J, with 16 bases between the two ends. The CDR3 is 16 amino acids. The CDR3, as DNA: TGCGCCAGCAGCGCAAGCAGGGTCTGGTACCAAGAGACCCAGTACTTC. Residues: CASSASRVWYQETQYF.

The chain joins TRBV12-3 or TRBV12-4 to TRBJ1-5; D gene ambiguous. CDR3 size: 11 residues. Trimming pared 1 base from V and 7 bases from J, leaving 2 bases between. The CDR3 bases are TGTGCCAGCAGTTTAGGGCAGCCCCAGCATTTT. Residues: CASSLGQPQHF.

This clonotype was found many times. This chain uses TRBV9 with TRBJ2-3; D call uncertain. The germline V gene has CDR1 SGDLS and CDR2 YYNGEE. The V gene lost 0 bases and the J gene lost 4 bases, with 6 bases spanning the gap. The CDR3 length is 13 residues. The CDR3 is CASSVEDPDTQYF. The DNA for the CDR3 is TGTGCCAGCAGCGTAGAAGACCCAGATACGCAGTATTTT.

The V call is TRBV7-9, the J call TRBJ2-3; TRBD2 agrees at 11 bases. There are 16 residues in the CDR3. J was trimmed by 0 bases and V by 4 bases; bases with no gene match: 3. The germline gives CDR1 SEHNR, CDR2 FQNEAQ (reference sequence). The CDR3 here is CASSWRTSGSTDTQYF. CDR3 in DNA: TGTGCCAGCAGCTGGAGGACTAGCGGGAGCACAGATACGCAGTATTTT.

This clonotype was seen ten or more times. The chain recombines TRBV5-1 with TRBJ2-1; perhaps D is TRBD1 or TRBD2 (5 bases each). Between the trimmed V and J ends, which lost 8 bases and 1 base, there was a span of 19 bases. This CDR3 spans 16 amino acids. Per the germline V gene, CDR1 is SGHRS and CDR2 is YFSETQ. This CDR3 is CASSLGDATSYNEQFF. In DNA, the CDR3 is TGCGCCAGTAGCCTTGGGGACGCCACATCCTACAATGAGCAGTTCTTC.

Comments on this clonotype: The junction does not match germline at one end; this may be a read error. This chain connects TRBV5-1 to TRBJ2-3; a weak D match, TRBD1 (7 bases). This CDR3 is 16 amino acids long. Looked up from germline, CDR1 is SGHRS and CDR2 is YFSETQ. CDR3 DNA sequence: TGCGCCAGCAGCTTGATGACTAGGGGGCCCACAGATACGCTGTATTTT. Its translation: CASSLMTRGPTDTLYF.